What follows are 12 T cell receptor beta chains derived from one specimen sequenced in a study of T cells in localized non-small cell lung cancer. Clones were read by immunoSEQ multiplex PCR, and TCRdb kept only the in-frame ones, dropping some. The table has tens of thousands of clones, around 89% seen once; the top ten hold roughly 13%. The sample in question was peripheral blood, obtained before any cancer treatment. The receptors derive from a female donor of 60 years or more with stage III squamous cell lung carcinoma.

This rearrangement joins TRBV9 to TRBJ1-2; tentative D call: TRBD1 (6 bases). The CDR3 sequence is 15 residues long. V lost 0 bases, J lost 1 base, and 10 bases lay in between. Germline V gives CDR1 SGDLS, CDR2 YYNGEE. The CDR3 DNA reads TGTGCCAGCAGCGTAGACGGGACAAATAACTATGGCTACACCTTC. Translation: CASSVDGTNNYGYTF.

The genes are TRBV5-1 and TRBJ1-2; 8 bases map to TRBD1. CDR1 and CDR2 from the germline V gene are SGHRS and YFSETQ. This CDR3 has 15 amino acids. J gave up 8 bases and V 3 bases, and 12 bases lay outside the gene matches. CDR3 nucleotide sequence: TGCGCCAGCAGCTCCATTGGACAGGGAAGTGGGGGCTACACCTTC. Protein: CASSSIGQGSGGYTF.

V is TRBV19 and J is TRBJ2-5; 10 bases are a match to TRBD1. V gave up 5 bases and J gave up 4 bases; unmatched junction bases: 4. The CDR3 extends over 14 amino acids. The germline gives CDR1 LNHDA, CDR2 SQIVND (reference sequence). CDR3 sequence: CASSPDRGPETQYF. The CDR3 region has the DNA TGTGCCAGTAGTCCAGACAGGGGGCCAGAGACCCAGTACTTC.

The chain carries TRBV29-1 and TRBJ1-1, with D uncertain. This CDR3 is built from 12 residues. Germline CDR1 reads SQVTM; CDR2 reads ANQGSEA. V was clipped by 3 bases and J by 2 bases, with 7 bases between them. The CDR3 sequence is CSVDSLNTEAFF. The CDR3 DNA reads TGCAGCGTTGACTCCCTAAACACTGAAGCTTTCTTT. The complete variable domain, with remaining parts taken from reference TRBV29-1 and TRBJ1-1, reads SAVISQKPSRDICQRGTSLTIQCQVDSQVTMMFWYRQQPGQSLTLIATANQGSEATYESGFVIDKFPISRPNLTFSTLTVSNMSPEDSSIYLCSVDSLNTEAFFGQGTRLTVV.

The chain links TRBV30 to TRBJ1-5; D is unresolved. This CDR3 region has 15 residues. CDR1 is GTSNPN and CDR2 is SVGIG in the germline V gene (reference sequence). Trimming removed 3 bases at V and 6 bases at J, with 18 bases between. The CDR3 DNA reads TGTGCCTGGAGAGGAAGGGCCGCAGGTGGTCAGCCCCAGCATTTT. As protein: CAWRGRAAGGQPQHF.

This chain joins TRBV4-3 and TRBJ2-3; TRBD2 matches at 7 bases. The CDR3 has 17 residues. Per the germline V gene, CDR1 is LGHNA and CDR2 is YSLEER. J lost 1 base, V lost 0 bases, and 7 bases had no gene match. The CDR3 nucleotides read TGCGCCAGCAGCCAAGAGCCCTTACGGGGGGGCACAGATACGCAGTATTTT. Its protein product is CASSQEPLRGGTDTQYF.

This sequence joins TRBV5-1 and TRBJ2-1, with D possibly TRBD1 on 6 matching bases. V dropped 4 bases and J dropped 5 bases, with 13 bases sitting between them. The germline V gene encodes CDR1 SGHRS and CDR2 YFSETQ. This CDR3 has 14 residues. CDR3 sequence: CASSAGTLNNEQFF. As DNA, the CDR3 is TGCGCCAGCAGCGCCGGGACATTGAACAATGAGCAGTTCTTC.

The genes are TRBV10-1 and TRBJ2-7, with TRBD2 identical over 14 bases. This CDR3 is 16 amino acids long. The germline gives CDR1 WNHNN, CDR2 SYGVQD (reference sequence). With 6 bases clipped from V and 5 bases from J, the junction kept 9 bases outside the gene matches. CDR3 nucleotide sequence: TGCGCCAGCAGGGAACCGGGACTAGCGGGAGACCACGAGCAGTACTTC. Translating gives CASREPGLAGDHEQYF.

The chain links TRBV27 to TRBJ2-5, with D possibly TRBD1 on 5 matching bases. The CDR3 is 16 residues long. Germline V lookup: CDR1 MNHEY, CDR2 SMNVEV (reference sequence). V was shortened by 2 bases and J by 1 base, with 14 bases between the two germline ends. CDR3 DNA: TGTGCCAGCAGTTTAAGGTTGAAGACAGTCCAAGAGACCCAGTACTTC. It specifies CASSLRLKTVQETQYF.

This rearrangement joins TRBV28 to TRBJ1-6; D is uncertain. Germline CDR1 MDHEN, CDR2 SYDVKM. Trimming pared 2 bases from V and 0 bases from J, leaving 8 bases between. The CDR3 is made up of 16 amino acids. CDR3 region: CASSLPPSSYNSPLHF. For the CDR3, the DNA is TGTGCCAGCAGTTTACCGCCGAGCTCCTATAATTCACCCCTCCACTTT.

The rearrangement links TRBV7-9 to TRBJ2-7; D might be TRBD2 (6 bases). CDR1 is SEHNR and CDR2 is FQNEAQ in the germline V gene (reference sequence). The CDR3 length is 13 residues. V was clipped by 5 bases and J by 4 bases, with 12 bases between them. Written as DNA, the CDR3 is TGTGCCAGCAGCCTCGCCGGGGGATACGAGCAGTACTTC. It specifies CASSLAGGYEQYF.

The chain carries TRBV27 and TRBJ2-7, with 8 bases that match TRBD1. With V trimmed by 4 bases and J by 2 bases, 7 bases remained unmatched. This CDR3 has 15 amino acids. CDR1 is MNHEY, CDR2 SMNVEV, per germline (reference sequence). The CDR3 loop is CASSSAGTGPYEQYF. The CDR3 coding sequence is TGTGCCAGCAGTTCGGCCGGGACAGGTCCCTACGAGCAGTACTTC.